The T cell receptor (beta chain) under discussion was sequenced for a study of cytomegalovirus exposure and HLA in healthy donors. For this clone: Its antigen is undetermined.

Study outcomes and limitations: TCR beta chain V- and J-gene trimming was linked, in a later analysis, to a missense variant in DCLRE1C. In a later analysis, an Asian-associated ancestry cluster reportedly showed fewer N-insertions than the roughly 730-donor mean. The listing of roughly 160 TCR beta chains classed them as cytomegalovirus-associated. Later, an analysis found that common viral pathogens appeared to be linked with several of the most significant clusters.

With V trimmed by 1 base and J by 4 bases, 8 bases remained unmatched. The germline V gene has CDR1 SGHRS and CDR2 YFSETQ. The CDR3 consists of 18 residues. Primers for the PCR totalled 60 Vbeta and 13 Jbeta. Profiling relied on immunoSEQ multiplex PCR, and the TCRdb table lists in-frame clones only, not all of them. The sample has around 84,000 clones. The chain couples TRBV5-1 to TRBJ2-6; 10 bases are shared with TRBD2. The material sequenced was PBMCs. The sequence came from a man younger than 45 in good health and CMV-seronegative. CDR3 DNA: TGCGCCAGCAGCTTGATCAGCGGGGGGGCCTCGGGGGCCAACGTCCTGACTTTC. It is translated as CASSLISGGASGANVLTF.